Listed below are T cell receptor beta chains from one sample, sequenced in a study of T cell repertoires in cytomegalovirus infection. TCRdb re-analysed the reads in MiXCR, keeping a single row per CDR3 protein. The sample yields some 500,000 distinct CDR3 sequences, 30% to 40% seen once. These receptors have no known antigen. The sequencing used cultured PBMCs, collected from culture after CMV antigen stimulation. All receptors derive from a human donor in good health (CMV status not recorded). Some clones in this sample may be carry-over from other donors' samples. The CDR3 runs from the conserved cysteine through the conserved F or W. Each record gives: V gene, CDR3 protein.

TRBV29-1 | CSVESPPSNTEAFF
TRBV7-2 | CASRPKADTQYF
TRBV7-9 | CASRYRYRTLYSNQPQHF
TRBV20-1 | CSALSDRSYEQYF
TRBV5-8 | CASSTDQSSYNEQFF
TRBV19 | CASSIGDGYEQYF
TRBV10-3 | CAISEPQGLAEETQYF
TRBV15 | CATSRDRATDTQYF
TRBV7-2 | CASSWRPGQGRYNEQFF
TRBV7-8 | CASSRSFQFF
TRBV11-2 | CASSPLTSNEQFF
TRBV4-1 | CASSQERIKNTEAFF
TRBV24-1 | CATSEPTSGWGGAYNEQFF